The 19 T cell receptor beta chains listed next were all sequenced from one sample in a study of blood T cell repertoires in COVID-19 (TCRdb year 2020). The library was produced with the immunoSEQ multiplex PCR assay. In TCRdb, the immuneACCESS table is reduced to in-frame sequences with V and J assigned. These tables do not hold every clone; where another copy was compared, an unresolved V gene accounts for under half, and the others remain unexplained. This sample is represented by about 330,000 clones; 65% to 90% of them were singletons. The top ten hold around 9.3% of the sample. Sequencing was done on a sample of PBMCs or T cells enriched from blood (not recorded which). The receptors here all came from a woman between 18 and 29 years old who had recovered from COVID-19.

The chain combines TRBV5-1 with TRBJ1-2, with D perhaps TRBD1 (6 bases). V gave up 1 base and J gave up 8 bases, with 18 bases separating them. In germline, CDR1 is SGHRS, CDR2 YFSETQ. This CDR3 spans 15 amino acids. The CDR3 DNA is TGCGCCAGCAGCTTGCATGGGGCAGGGGTGGGCGGCTACACCTTC. Its protein is CASSLHGAGVGGYTF.

DNA of the CDR3: TGTGCCAGTAGGTCGGAGGGAGTGTGGAATGAGCAGTTCTTC. It codes for CASRSEGVWNEQFF. The V and J genes are TRBV19 and TRBJ2-1, with D maybe TRBD2 (6 bases). The CDR3 has 14 amino acids. Germline CDR1 reads LNHDA; CDR2 reads SQIVND (reference sequence). The germline V and J ends were trimmed by 6 bases and 7 bases, with 16 bases remaining between them.

CDR3 DNA sequence: TGTGCCAGCAGCGCGCGGGACAGCTTCTATGGCTACACCTTC. It codes for CASSARDSFYGYTF. The chain links TRBV9 to TRBJ1-2, with 7 bases fitting TRBD1. CDR1 is SGDLS, CDR2 YYNGEE, per germline. V gave up 3 bases and J gave up 4 bases; unmatched junction bases: 6. CDR3 length equals 14 residues.

The chain links TRBV6-1 to TRBJ2-4; D unresolved. Germline lookup yields CDR1 MNHNS and CDR2 SASEGT. The V gene lost 5 bases and the J gene lost 4 bases, with 9 bases spanning the gap. This CDR3 is built from 13 residues. DNA of the CDR3: TGTGCCAGCAGTTATGGAGAGAAAAACATTCAGTACTTC. Translation: CASSYGEKNIQYF.

The chain joins TRBV6-2 or TRBV6-3 to TRBJ2-7, with TRBD1 matching over 8 bases. The CDR3 consists of 15 residues. CDR1 and CDR2 from the germline V gene are MNHEY and SVGEGT. The junction had 4 bases not matched to a gene; V was cut back by 1 base and J by 2 bases. CDR3 residues: CASSYLTGAPYEQYF. The CDR3 region has the DNA TGTGCCAGCAGTTACTTGACAGGGGCTCCCTACGAGCAGTACTTC.

V usage is TRBV3-1 (or the pseudogene TRBV3-2) and J usage is TRBJ2-6; the D is unclear. Trimming removed 0 bases at V and 1 base at J, with 7 bases between. Germline lookup yields CDR1 LGHDT and CDR2 YNNKEL (reference sequence). This CDR3 has 16 amino acids. DNA for the CDR3: TGTGCCAGCAGCCAAGAACCAGGATCTGGGGCCAACGTCCTGACTTTC. Protein sequence: CASSQEPGSGANVLTF.

The V call is TRBV4-2, the J call TRBJ2-3; 10 bases map to TRBD2. The CDR3 totals 16 residues. Trimming at V came to 2 bases and at J to 1 base, leaving 3 bases not matched to a gene. CDR1 is LGHNA, CDR2 YNFKEQ, per germline. CDR3 in DNA: TGTGCCAGCAGCCAACCTAGCGGGGGCCGCACAGATACGCAGTATTTT. Translated: CASSQPSGGRTDTQYF.

The rearrangement links TRBV10-3 to TRBJ2-3; a possible D gene is TRBD2 (5 bases). V lost 1 base and J 1 base, leaving 9 bases between the germline ends. The CDR3 is 15 amino acids. Looked up from germline, CDR1 is ENHRY and CDR2 is SYGVKD. CDR3 sequence reads: CAISELRVRTDTQYF. As DNA, the CDR3 is TGTGCCATCAGTGAGTTGCGGGTTCGCACAGATACGCAGTATTTT.

A single count supports this clone. The rearrangement links TRBV7-6 to TRBJ2-2, with a possible D match to TRBD1 (6 bases). Germline CDR1 SGHVS, CDR2 FNYEAQ. The CDR3 runs to 17 residues. V gave up 0 bases and J gave up 2 bases, with 13 bases separating them. DNA of the CDR3: TGTGCCAGCAGCTTAGCGGGGGCCGGACGAAACACCGGGGAGCTGTTTTTT. Its protein product is CASSLAGAGRNTGELFF.

This clone was found once. The genes are TRBV14 and TRBJ1-1, with D unresolved. Trimming pared 4 bases from V and 1 base from J, leaving 16 bases between. CDR1 and CDR2 (germline): SGHDN, FVKESK. The CDR3 consists of 16 residues. The CDR3 nucleotides are TGTGCCAGCAGCCCCAGACCCTCGGCGGCGAACACTGAAGCTTTCTTT. It encodes CASSPRPSAANTEAFF.

The chain uses TRBV28 and TRBJ2-7; 9 nucleotides align to TRBD2. The V segment lost 5 bases and the J segment 3 bases; nucleotides outside the gene matches: 11. There are 16 residues in the CDR3. Germline V gene sequence: CDR1 MDHEN, CDR2 SYDVKM. The CDR3 bases are TGTGCCAGCAGTACCCACGAGGCGGGAGGGTTCTACGAGCAGTACTTC. Protein sequence: CASSTHEAGGFYEQYF.

This clone was seen once. This chain connects TRBV19 to TRBJ1-5, with 10 bases lining up with TRBD1. Germline V lookup: CDR1 LNHDA, CDR2 SQIVND (reference sequence). The J segment lost 0 bases and the V segment lost 7 bases, leaving 6 bases of the junction unmatched. The CDR3 length is 16 residues. The CDR3 region is CASKDRGSYSNQPQHF. The DNA for the CDR3 is TGTGCCAGTAAGGACAGGGGGTCATATAGCAATCAGCCCCAGCATTTT.

The J gene is TRBJ2-7, the V gene TRBV5-1, with a weak D call TRBD2 (6 bases). This CDR3 is 15 amino acids long. Trimming left V 0 bases short and J 4 bases short, with 14 bases between. Germline lookup yields CDR1 SGHRS and CDR2 YFSETQ. CDR3 nucleotides: TGCGCCAGCAGCTTGGTAAGCGGGTCGAGGTACGAGCAGTACTTC. This gives the protein CASSLVSGSRYEQYF.

This clone was detected once. J is TRBJ1-1 and V is TRBV28, with D perhaps TRBD1 (6 bases). Germline V lookup: CDR1 MDHEN, CDR2 SYDVKM. The CDR3 is made up of 14 amino acids. Trimming took 7 bases from V and 1 from J, leaving 13 bases between them. The CDR3 protein is CASIREGGNTEAFF. CDR3 nucleotide sequence: TGTGCCAGCATTCGGGAGGGGGGGAACACTGAAGCTTTCTTT. Full variable domain (missing parts from reference TRBV28 and TRBJ1-1): DVKVTQSSRYLVKRTGEKVFLECVQDMDHENMFWYRQDPGLGLRLIYFSYDVKMKEKGDIPEGYSVSREKKERFSLILESASTNQTSMYLCASIREGGNTEAFFGQGTRLTVV.

Of note for this clone: Its ends do not fully match the called genes, so a read error is possible. The genes are TRBV7-7 and TRBJ2-1; 10 positions match TRBD2. The CDR3 totals 15 residues. Looked up from germline, CDR1 is SSHAT and CDR2 is FNYEAQ (reference sequence). In DNA form, the CDR3 reads TGTGCTAGCAGCTTAGCGGGGGGTCCTTACAATGAGCAGTTCTTC. It encodes CASSLAGGPYNEQFF.

The sample holds one count of this clone. The rearrangement links TRBV3-1 (or the pseudogene TRBV3-2) to TRBJ1-1; D is unresolved. Trimming took off 1 base at V and 0 bases at J, with 6 bases between the two ends. The length of the CDR3 is 14 residues. The germline CDR1 and CDR2 sequences are LGHDT and YNNKEL (reference sequence). CDR3 region: CASSQGALNTEAFF. CDR3 nucleotide sequence: TGTGCCAGCAGCCAAGGGGCCTTGAACACTGAAGCTTTCTTT.

The genes are TRBV5-1 and TRBJ1-3; the match to TRBD1 covers 7 bases. Germline V lookup: CDR1 SGHRS, CDR2 YFSETQ. The CDR3 length is 16 residues. V was pared by 0 bases and J by 2 bases, with 5 bases of the junction left unmatched. Here the CDR3 reads CASSLGVTGAGNTIYF. CDR3 in DNA: TGCGCCAGCAGCTTGGGGGTTACAGGGGCTGGAAACACCATATATTTT.

The chain combines TRBV30 with TRBJ1-4; D possibly corresponds to TRBD1 (5 bases). With 4 bases removed from V and 8 bases from J, the gap between germline ends came to 11 bases. The V gene's germline CDR1 is GTSNPN and CDR2 SVGIG (reference sequence). The CDR3 spans 12 residues. The CDR3 nucleotides are TGTGCCTGGACAGGGCTGGGAGAAAAACTGTTTTTT. It yields the protein CAWTGLGEKLFF.

The rearrangement uses TRBV7-3 and TRBJ2-1; a weak D match, TRBD2 (6 bases). Deletions cut 5 bases from V and 0 bases from J, with 11 bases between. The CDR3 extends over 15 amino acids. Germline CDR1 SGHTA, CDR2 FQGTGA. The CDR3 loop reads CASSRGGDSYNEQFF. CDR3 DNA: TGTGCCAGCAGCAGGGGAGGCGACTCCTACAATGAGCAGTTCTTC.